This paragraph covers one TCR beta chain sequence. Its target is not known. The time point denotes: pre-treatment sample, taken before nivolumab and TIL therapy. Tumor tissue came from excised metastases, mostly pleural nodules or supraclavicular lymph nodes. Patients were adults with stage 4 NSCLC. This specimen belongs to a study of TIL therapy for anti-PD-1-resistant metastatic lung cancer. Study overall: Most patients had lung adenocarcinoma; a few tumors were EGFR-mutant, two ALK-rearranged; half smoked currently or formerly.

Sequencing used immunoSEQ v3. Only in-frame clones appear in the TCRdb table, and some are missing; sequencing was by immunoSEQ multiplex PCR. The sample gives around 8,000 clones, roughly 69% of which show up once; around 7.1% is in the top ten. Findings of the study overall: This highly selected cohort may not generalize to typical lung cancer patients. Many TIL product clones were absent from baseline tumor, suggesting clonal contraction.

CDR3 length equals 16 residues. Germline V gives CDR1 SEHNR, CDR2 FQNEAQ (reference sequence). The V end lost 2 bases, the J end lost 2 bases, and 14 bases lay between the germline ends. The source was tumor tissue, collected at baseline. The receptor was isolated from a person aged 25-79 years with non-small cell lung cancer. V is TRBV7-9 and J is TRBJ2-3; possible D gene TRBD1, 5 bases. The CDR3 here is CASSLIGVGITDTQYF. CDR3 coding DNA: TGTGCCAGCAGCTTAATAGGGGTAGGGATCACAGATACGCAGTATTTT.